Described below is a single T cell receptor (beta chain) sequence and its context. This sample is part of a study of blood T cell repertoires in COVID-19. Generated by immunoSEQ multiplex PCR, the TCRdb table keeps only in-frame clones and is missing some. The table lists roughly 80,000 clones, around four fifths of them singletons. The CDR3 length is 14 residues. Trimming took off 4 bases at V and 1 base at J, with 11 bases between the two ends. Germline V lookup: CDR1 SGHRS, CDR2 YFSETQ. The chain joins TRBV5-1 to TRBJ1-1; possible D gene TRBD1, 5 bases. The sequenced sample was peripheral blood. The clonotype originates from a human donor in a cohort sampled during active COVID-19. The chain's CDR3 is CASSVSTGNTEAFF. The CDR3 DNA sequence: TGCGCCAGCAGCGTTTCCACAGGGAACACTGAAGCTTTCTTT.